This T cell receptor beta chain is drawn from a study of T cell responses to AZD1222 COVID-19 vaccine. Comments on this clone: The identical CDR3 is also encoded by other nucleotide sequences in the sample.

CDR1 is SGHAT and CDR2 is FQNNGV in the germline V gene. Trimming took off 1 base at V and 1 base at J, with 7 bases between the two ends. The CDR3 runs to 15 residues. Sequenced by immunoSEQ multiplex PCR; TCRdb stores in-frame clones only, minus some. The table has fewer than 70,000 clones, 80% to 90% seen once. This chain links TRBV11-2 with TRBJ1-4, with D uncertain. The source was peripheral blood, collected on day 0 of AZD1222 vaccination. The sequence came from an adult in good health. CDR3 sequence: CASSLVSGTNEKLFF. DNA for the CDR3: TGTGCCAGCAGCTTAGTCTCGGGAACTAATGAAAAACTGTTTTTT.